This T cell receptor beta chain was profiled in a study of T-cell memory formation after mild COVID-19. Study-level results: Contracting clones from day 15 to 85 had balanced CD4/CD8; later expanders favoured CD4+. Chiefly within CM and EM were the contracting CD4+ clones; CD8+ ones were within EMRA. Pre-infection memory held some responding clones, suggesting pre-existing cross-reactive T cells responded.

V dropped 3 bases and J dropped 6; count of bases not matched to a gene: 7. The CDR3 runs to 16 residues. Germline values: CDR1 SGDLS, CDR2 YYNGEE. Using constant-segment primers, 5'RACE produced TCR alpha and TCR beta cDNA libraries carrying sample barcodes and UMIs. Using its own MiXCR run on the 5' RACE reads, TCRdb lists one record per CDR3 protein. The data show roughly 250,000 distinct CDR3 sequences, 16% seen once. In its sample, this clonotype was seen a few times. The antigen is not known. Sequencing was done on a sample of PBMCs or a T cell subset sorted from them (not recorded which). V gene TRBV9 combines with J gene TRBJ2-2, with 11 bases aligning to TRBD1. This receptor was obtained from a man aged 18 to 29 who had mild COVID-19 (a few samples of this study predate the infection). Cell type and time point are not known. The CDR3 region is CASSAGTGGIAGELFF. In DNA form, the CDR3 reads TGTGCCAGCAGCGCGGGGACAGGGGGTATTGCCGGGGAGCTGTTTTTT.